These 14 T cell receptor beta chains were sequenced from one sample in a study of blood T cell repertoires in COVID-19. Clones were sequenced by immunoSEQ multiplex PCR, and TCRdb holds only the in-frame ones, with some missing. Of a few hundred thousand clones in the sample, more than 90% were seen once. Specimen: peripheral blood. Receptors were obtained from a person under 35 with COVID-19, enrolled during active disease.

V and J are TRBV29-1 and TRBJ1-2, with 7 bases that match TRBD1. Germline V gene sequence: CDR1 SQVTM, CDR2 ANQGSEA. The junction had 16 bases not matched to a gene; V was cut back by 5 bases and J by 7 bases. The length of the CDR3 is 15 residues. CDR3 coding DNA: TGCAGCGTTAGAGGAATGACAGGGACGTATGCTGGCTACACCTTC. It is translated as CSVRGMTGTYAGYTF.

The chain carries TRBV6-5 and TRBJ1-5, with D unclear. Germline V gene data show CDR1 as MNHEY and CDR2 as SVGAGI. The CDR3 has 13 amino acids. V lost 10 bases and J 0 bases, leaving 10 bases between the germline ends. CDR3 coding DNA: TGTGCCACCGCTACGAATAGCAATCAGCCCCAGCATTTT. It is translated as CATATNSNQPQHF.

The V gene is TRBV6-2 or TRBV6-3, the J gene TRBJ2-1; 13 bases align to TRBD2. Per germline, CDR1 MNHEY and CDR2 SVGEGT. CDR3 length: 16 residues. Germline trimming cut 1 base from V and 8 bases from J; bases unmatched to any gene: 5. The CDR3 region is CASSYFGLAGEDEQFF. CDR3 nucleotide sequence: TGTGCCAGCAGTTACTTCGGACTAGCGGGAGAAGATGAGCAGTTCTTC.

The CDR3 bases are TGCGCCAGCAGCTTGGTTGGGACAGGGGATGGCTACACCTTC. Its protein product is CASSLVGTGDGYTF. The chain is built from TRBV5-1 and TRBJ1-2, with 10 bases matching TRBD1. Germline loops: CDR1 SGHRS, CDR2 YFSETQ. V was clipped by 0 bases and J by 6 bases; unmatched bases: 2. This CDR3 comprises 14 residues.

The DNA of the CDR3 is TGTGCCAGCAGCCAAGATCTAAGCGGGTTACCTCCTAGCACAGATACGCAGTATTTT. Encoded protein: CASSQDLSGLPPSTDTQYF. The chain has TRBV4-2 and TRBJ2-3; weak D call: TRBD2 (6 bases). Trimming pared 0 bases from V and 0 bases from J, leaving 19 bases between. Germline V lookup: CDR1 LGHNA, CDR2 YNFKEQ. This CDR3 region has 19 residues.

The gene calls are TRBV10-2 and TRBJ2-7; 9 positions agree with TRBD1. Germline V gives CDR1 WSHSY, CDR2 SAAADI. The trim removed 4 bases at V and 9 bases at J, leaving 7 bases unmatched. The CDR3 is made up of 13 amino acids. The CDR3 loop reads CASSGDRVEGQYF. CDR3 in DNA: TGCGCCAGCAGTGGGGACAGGGTGGAGGGGCAGTACTTC.

This chain links TRBV6-6 with TRBJ1-3, with 7 bases aligning to TRBD1. This CDR3 region has 16 residues. The trim removed 1 base at V and 2 bases at J, leaving 5 bases unmatched. Germline values: CDR1 MNHNY, CDR2 SVGAGI (reference sequence). In DNA, the CDR3 is TGTGCCAGCAGTTACTTCGGGACAGACACTGGAAACACCATATATTTT. It codes for CASSYFGTDTGNTIYF.

The chain is built from TRBV15 and TRBJ1-6, with D possibly matching TRBD1 (6 bases). This CDR3 comprises 15 residues. CDR1 is LNHNV, CDR2 YYDKDF, per germline (reference sequence). The V end was cut by 8 bases, the J end by 8 bases, with 19 bases between. The CDR3 region is CATSRKQGRDSPLHF. CDR3 bases: TGTGCCACCTCTCGTAAACAGGGTAGAGATTCACCCCTCCACTTT.

This rearrangement joins TRBV2 to TRBJ1-2; D gene uncertain. V gave up 10 bases and J gave up 3 bases, with 9 bases separating them. This CDR3 spans 11 amino acids. The V gene's germline CDR1 is SNHLY and CDR2 FYNNEI. The CDR3 bases are TGTGCCACAAGACGGGACTATGGCTACACCTTC. It is translated as CATRRDYGYTF.

The rearrangement uses TRBV7-9 and TRBJ2-7; D not certain. Germline V gene data show CDR1 as SEHNR and CDR2 as FQNEAQ (reference sequence). The CDR3 length is 14 residues. Trimming removed 6 bases at V and 3 bases at J, with 15 bases between. As DNA, the CDR3 is TGTGCCAGCAGTCCCCCCACACCCCACTACGAGCAGTACTTC. Translating it yields CASSPPTPHYEQYF.

The chain links TRBV9 to TRBJ1-4; D might be TRBD1 (5 bases). This CDR3 region has 14 residues. CDR1 and CDR2 (germline): SGDLS, YYNGEE. The germline V and J ends were trimmed by 4 bases and 3 bases, with 10 bases remaining between them. CDR3 sequence reads: CASSTGDANEKLFF. DNA of the CDR3: TGTGCCAGCAGCACGGGGGATGCTAATGAAAAACTGTTTTTT.

The chain joins TRBV19 to TRBJ1-1; D not certain. This CDR3 region has 11 residues. Trimming took off 5 bases at V and 5 bases at J, with 6 bases between the two ends. Germline V gene sequence: CDR1 LNHDA, CDR2 SQIVND (reference sequence). The CDR3 region has the DNA TGTGCCAGTAGTTTTCTGACTGAAGCTTTCTTT. Amino acids: CASSFLTEAFF.

The rearrangement uses TRBV2 and TRBJ1-1; 7 nucleotides line up with TRBD1. J was trimmed by 1 base and V by 6 bases; bases with no gene match: 8. The CDR3 sequence is 15 residues long. Germline CDR1 and CDR2: SNHLY and FYNNEI. The CDR3 nucleotides read TGTGCCAGCAGAGGCCGCGACAGGGCGAACACTGAAGCTTTCTTT. As protein: CASRGRDRANTEAFF.

The chain couples TRBV5-1 to TRBJ2-7; 7 bases map to TRBD1. This CDR3 is 14 amino acids long. CDR1 and CDR2 from the germline V gene are SGHRS and YFSETQ. J gave up 5 bases and V 2 bases, and 7 bases lay outside the gene matches. CDR3 sequence: CASSFGTANDEQYF. The CDR3 DNA sequence: TGCGCCAGCAGCTTTGGGACAGCAAACGACGAGCAGTACTTC.